This T cell receptor beta chain came from a study of OX40 agonist ivuxolimab in advanced cancers. Method: immunoSEQ multiplex PCR; TCRdb's copy keeps in-frame clones and lacks some. The sample carries 35,000 to 50,000 clones, about 88% recorded once. The material was CD4+ or CD8+ T cells sorted from blood, obtained in a trial of the OX40 agonist ivuxolimab. This clonotype was sampled from an adult with an advanced solid tumor such as melanoma, head and neck, liver or kidney cancer.

DNA for the CDR3: TGTGCCAGCAGAAACGGCCCCCTGCCCCGTCAGTACTTC. This encodes CASRNGPLPRQYF. V gene TRBV7-2 combines with J gene TRBJ2-4, with no clear D. The CDR3 runs 13 residues. V shed 6 bases and J shed 12 bases, with 18 bases lying between them. Germline V lookup: CDR1 SGHTA, CDR2 FQGNSA.